The present T cell receptor beta chain was sequenced within a study of blood T cells in healthy people across ages. Study results and limitations: Observed TCR beta diversity per million T cells went down as age went up. This fall followed a roughly linear course with age. Across samples, TCR beta diversity tracked strongly with naive T cell percentage.

This clonotype was seen ten or more times. Antigen unknown. For the second PCR, which ran for roughly 7 to 11 cycles, a sample-barcoded 5' primer and a J-beta primer mix were used. Each cDNA molecule received a tag from a template-switch adaptor that had 12 random nucleotides. Each sample yielded at least 3 million CDR3-containing paired-end reads. MiXCR, run by TCRdb on the 5' RACE reads, gives a single entry per CDR3 protein. The data show 1.5 million to 2 million distinct CDR3 sequences, 28% seen once. Germline values: CDR1 WSHSY, CDR2 SAAADI. The CDR3 length is 17 residues. Trimming shortened V by 2 bases and J by 2 bases, and 16 bases separated the two germline ends.

The chain uses TRBV10-2 and TRBJ1-5; D is ambiguous. The sequence derives from a young woman in good health. The sample taken for sequencing was blood. The CDR3: CASSEGSAGGGNQPQHF. The CDR3 DNA reads TGCGCCAGCAGTGAGGGGTCGGCGGGAGGAGGCAATCAGCCCCAGCATTTT.